This TCR beta chain is drawn from a study of cytomegalovirus exposure and HLA in healthy donors. The primer mix had 60 Vbeta and 13 Jbeta primers. Generated by immunoSEQ multiplex PCR, the TCRdb table keeps only in-frame clones and is missing some. The sample has approximately 100,000 clones, approximately 80% seen once. This CDR3 is built from 16 residues. Germline trimming cut 0 bases from V and 8 bases from J; bases unmatched to any gene: 10. Germline-derived CDR1 and CDR2 are SGHTA and FQGTGA. The donors (healthy individuals) were bone marrow donors. About this clone itself: What it binds is unknown.

Study-wide results and caveats: HLA alleles were associated with 18,000 or so TCR beta sequences in a later analysis at 0.05 false discovery rate. Cytomegalovirus status was reportedly diagnosed by the classifier with high sensitivity and specificity.

The sample comprised PBMCs. The chain employs TRBV7-3 and TRBJ2-1; 7 positions agree with TRBD2. The sequence derives from a female donor in good health and CMV-seronegative. The DNA for the CDR3 is TGTGCCAGCAGCTTAACGTATCGGGGGGAGGGCGATGAGCAGTTCTTC. Residues: CASSLTYRGEGDEQFF.